This note documents a single T cell receptor (beta chain) sequence. These data are taken from a study of blood T cell repertoires in COVID-19. Study-wide background: PBMCs, B-cell-depleted T cells, or T cells were the source of the cDNA or gDNA that made up the material.

CDR3 length: 17 amino acids. CDR1 and CDR2 from the germline V gene are LNHDA and SQIVND (reference sequence). After removal of 4 bases from V and 0 bases from J, the junction contained 9 bases not matched to a gene. Data came from immunoSEQ multiplex PCR; TCRdb stores just in-frame clones and leaves some out. This table has more than 200,000 clones, approximately 90% appearing once. J is TRBJ2-7 and V is TRBV19, with 10 bases identical to TRBD2. This receptor was taken from a man between 25 and 39 years old with COVID-19, enrolled during active disease. The sequenced material came from peripheral blood. The CDR3: CASSKSGPSGSSYEQYF. DNA of the CDR3: TGTGCCAGTAGTAAATCGGGCCCTAGCGGGAGCTCCTACGAGCAGTACTTC.